This T cell receptor beta chain was found in a study of CD8 T cell repertoires and HIV-1 epitope variants. About the research overall: Controls included no peptide, Ebola AY9 epitope, and a CMV, EBV, flu pool. Equal numbers of autologous T cell-negative cells presented antigen to enriched T cells. Epitopes were three Gag families plus Nef HW9 and YT9. Overall study results and limits: Beta chains alone show antigen proliferation, not cytokine profile or function.

A word on this clone: Its specificity is not known.

The method was immunoSEQ multiplex PCR; TCRdb's version includes in-frame clones alone and lacks a portion of them. This sample has about 6,000 clones; 60% to 80% occur once, and the top ten carry 35% to 50%. Germline CDR1 and CDR2: ENHRY and SYGVKD. This CDR3 has 15 residues. Trimming shortened V by 0 bases and J by 2 bases, and 8 bases separated the two germline ends. Sequencing was done on a sample of cultured CD8+ T cells derived from PBMCs. The chain recombines TRBV10-3 with TRBJ1-3; tentative D call: TRBD1 (6 bases). This receptor was obtained from a male donor with HIV. CDR3 sequence reads: CAISESRDTGNTIYF. The CDR3 nucleotides read TGTGCCATCAGTGAGTCACGGGACACTGGAAACACCATATATTTT.